One sample yielded the 32 T cell receptor beta chains listed below, sequenced in a study of blood T cell repertoires in COVID-19. Generated by immunoSEQ multiplex PCR, the TCRdb table keeps only in-frame clones and is missing some. The sample records around 200,000 clones, about 90% being singletons. Source material: peripheral blood. Receptors were obtained from a woman aged 60-70 years with COVID-19, enrolled during active disease.

CDR3 region: CASSPRESSYNEQFF. The CDR3 coding sequence is TGTGCCAGCAGTCCCCGGGAGAGCTCCTACAATGAGCAGTTCTTC. The chain has TRBV28 and TRBJ2-1; perhaps TRBD2 as D (6 bases). There are 15 residues in the CDR3. Per the germline V gene, CDR1 is MDHEN and CDR2 is SYDVKM. The V end was cut by 5 bases, the J end by 0 bases, with 11 bases between. Drawing the rest from reference TRBV28 and TRBJ2-1, the complete variable domain is DVKVTQSSRYLVKRTGEKVFLECVQDMDHENMFWYRQDPGLGLRLIYFSYDVKMKEKGDIPEGYSVSREKKERFSLILESASTNQTSMYLCASSPRESSYNEQFFGPGTRLTVL.

Concerning this clone itself: Additional DNA sequences in this sample encode the identical CDR3. This rearrangement joins TRBV7-2 to TRBJ2-1; 9 bases are shared with TRBD2. The CDR3 totals 15 residues. V lost 1 base and J lost 7; bases outside the gene matches: 5. Germline V gene data show CDR1 as SGHTA and CDR2 as FQGNSA. In DNA form, the CDR3 reads TGTGCCAGCAGCTTAGGCGGGAGGGCCGAAAATGAGCAGTTCTTC. Its protein product is CASSLGGRAENEQFF.

The chain is built from TRBV19 and TRBJ2-7, with D maybe TRBD1 (6 bases). Trimming removed 5 bases at V and 3 bases at J, with 11 bases between. This CDR3 has 13 residues. Germline assignment: CDR1 LNHDA and CDR2 SQIVND (reference sequence). CDR3 sequence reads: CASSSGAYYEQYF. The CDR3 region has the DNA TGTGCCAGTAGTTCAGGGGCCTACTACGAGCAGTACTTC.

V gene TRBV28 combines with J gene TRBJ2-7; possibly TRBD2 for D (7 bases). Trimming left V 7 bases short and J 2 bases short, with 15 bases between. Germline V gene sequence: CDR1 MDHEN, CDR2 SYDVKM. The CDR3 covers 14 residues. CDR3 nucleotides: TGTGCCAGCAAGGGGGAGGGTCGCGCCTACGAGCAGTACTTC. Its translation: CASKGEGRAYEQYF.

This sequence joins TRBV10-1 and TRBJ1-1; TRBD1 might be the D (5 bases). Trimming removed 3 bases at V and 1 base at J, with 6 bases between. The CDR3 is made up of 13 amino acids. Germline V gives CDR1 WNHNN, CDR2 SYGVQD (reference sequence). This CDR3 is CASSDQGNTEAFF. The CDR3 DNA reads as TGCGCCAGCAGTGACCAGGGGAACACTGAAGCTTTCTTT.

This sequence joins TRBV2 and TRBJ2-7; 8 nucleotides match TRBD2. V lost 7 bases, J lost 7 bases, and 12 bases stayed unmatched. Germline V gives CDR1 SNHLY, CDR2 FYNNEI. This CDR3 contains 14 residues. For the CDR3, the DNA is TGTGCCAGCAAGCTAGCGGGTGGGGTTCTGGAGCAGTACTTC. This translates into CASKLAGGVLEQYF.

The V call is TRBV5-1, the J call TRBJ2-2; D possibly corresponds to TRBD1 (6 bases). V gave up 4 bases and J gave up 3 bases, with 16 bases separating them. CDR1 and CDR2 (germline): SGHRS, YFSETQ. This CDR3 comprises 16 residues. DNA of the CDR3: TGCGCCAGCAGCATTCTAACCCGGACAGACACCGGGGAGCTGTTTTTT. Protein sequence: CASSILTRTDTGELFF.

This clone was detected only once. The chain combines TRBV20-1 with TRBJ2-2; D gene ambiguous. There are 10 residues in the CDR3. Trimming pared 6 bases from V and 8 bases from J, leaving 7 bases between. Germline CDR1 and CDR2: DFQATT and SNEGSKA (reference sequence). DNA for the CDR3: TGCAGTGCCCGTCTAGGGGAGCTGTTTTTT. As protein: CSARLGELFF.

This chain links TRBV18 with TRBJ2-1, with D possibly TRBD1 on 6 matching bases. CDR3 size: 13 residues. Germline CDR1 is KGHSH and CDR2 is LQKENI. Trimming took 0 bases from V and 6 from J, leaving 6 bases between them. DNA of the CDR3: TGTGCCAGCTCACCACCGGACAGCAATGAGCAGTTCTTC. Translating gives CASSPPDSNEQFF.

This clone came up a few times. The genes are TRBV11-3 and TRBJ2-1; the D gene is possibly TRBD1 (6 bases). The germline V and J ends were trimmed by 1 base and 5 bases, with 12 bases remaining between them. This CDR3 comprises 15 residues. The germline V gene has CDR1 SGHNT and CDR2 YENEEA. The CDR3 sequence is CASSLGDTENNEQFF. For the CDR3, the DNA is TGTGCCAGCAGCTTAGGGGACACAGAGAACAATGAGCAGTTCTTC. Drawing the rest from reference TRBV11-3 and TRBJ2-1, the complete variable domain is EAGVVQSPRYKIIEKKQPVAFWCNPISGHNTLYWYLQNLGQGPELLIRYENEEAVDDSQLPKDRFSAERLKGVDSTLKIQPAELGDSAVYLCASSLGDTENNEQFFGPGTRLTVL.

The CDR3 sequence is CAISIAGEGYEQYF. The DNA of the CDR3 is TGTGCCATCAGTATAGCGGGAGAAGGCTACGAGCAGTACTTC. V is TRBV10-3 and J is TRBJ2-7; 9 bases are shared with TRBD2. Germline V gene lookup returns CDR1 ENHRY and CDR2 SYGVKD. The CDR3 is made up of 14 amino acids. V was clipped by 5 bases and J by 3 bases; unmatched bases: 5.

This clone has more than one count but fewer than ten. This rearrangement joins TRBV7-9 to TRBJ1-3, with 8 nucleotides matching TRBD1. This CDR3 spans 14 amino acids. The J segment lost 7 bases and the V segment lost 3 bases, leaving 5 bases of the junction unmatched. The germline V gene encodes CDR1 SEHNR and CDR2 FQNEAQ (reference sequence). This CDR3 is CASSFGTGGNTIYF. Written as DNA, the CDR3 is TGTGCCAGCAGCTTCGGGACAGGCGGGAACACCATATATTTT.

This clone was seen only a few times. The rearrangement joins TRBV29-1 to TRBJ1-2, with TRBD1 matching 7 bases. J was trimmed by 6 bases and V by 3 bases; bases with no gene match: 7. CDR3 length equals 13 residues. Germline loops: CDR1 SQVTM, CDR2 ANQGSEA. CDR3 nucleotide sequence: TGCAGCGTTGACAGGGGGTTGGGGCATGGCTACACCTTC. Its translation: CSVDRGLGHGYTF.

The chain couples TRBV7-2 to TRBJ1-1; weak D call: TRBD1 (6 bases). CDR1 and CDR2 (germline): SGHTA, FQGNSA. The CDR3 spans 14 residues. V lost 4 bases to trimming and J lost 2 bases, with 11 bases between them. This CDR3 is CASSSQGLNTEAFF. The CDR3 DNA is TGTGCCAGCAGCTCCCAGGGGCTCAACACTGAAGCTTTCTTT.

J is TRBJ2-1 and V is TRBV10-1; 7 nucleotides align to TRBD2. The trim removed 3 bases at V and 6 bases at J, leaving 5 bases unmatched. The CDR3 extends over 14 amino acids. Germline V gene data show CDR1 as WNHNN and CDR2 as SYGVQD (reference sequence). CDR3 residues: CASSEQREPNEQFF. The CDR3 coding sequence is TGCGCCAGCAGTGAACAGCGGGAACCCAATGAGCAGTTCTTC.

The CDR3 DNA reads TGTGCCAGCAGTAGGGACAGGGGACGCGAGCAGTACTTC. This translates into CASSRDRGREQYF. This sequence joins TRBV6-5 and TRBJ2-7; 10 bases fit TRBD1. J lost 6 bases, V lost 5 bases, and 4 bases had no gene match. The CDR3 is 13 residues long. The germline CDR1 and CDR2 sequences are MNHEY and SVGAGI.

The chain joins TRBV6-5 to TRBJ2-5; 10 bases line up with TRBD2. CDR1 is MNHEY and CDR2 is SVGAGI in the germline V gene. J was trimmed by 5 bases and V by 6 bases; bases with no gene match: 9. The CDR3 totals 15 residues. CDR3: CASRKGTSGTETQYF. DNA of the CDR3: TGTGCCAGCAGGAAGGGAACTAGCGGGACGGAGACCCAGTACTTC.

V and J are TRBV5-8 and TRBJ1-1; D not resolved. The CDR3 contains 11 residues. V was shortened by 2 bases and J by 10 bases, with 9 bases between the two germline ends. From germline, CDR1 is SGHTS and CDR2 YDEGEE. The DNA for the CDR3 is TGTGCCAGCAGCTTCGGGAACGGAGCTTTCTTT. It yields the protein CASSFGNGAFF. The whole variable domain, filled in from reference TRBV5-8 and TRBJ1-1, reads EAGVTQSPTHLIKTRGQQATLRCSPISGHTSVYWYQQALGLGLQFLLWYDEGEERNRGNFPPRFSGRQFPNYSSELNVNALELEDSALYLCASSFGNGAFFGQGTRLTVV.

V gene TRBV4-1 combines with J gene TRBJ1-2, with 9 bases matching TRBD1. The CDR3 is 17 amino acids. CDR1 is MGHRA, CDR2 YSYEKL, per germline. The trim removed 1 base at V and 1 base at J, leaving 7 bases unmatched. The CDR3 sequence: CASSQVGTGSFNYGYTF. CDR3 nucleotide sequence: TGCGCCAGCAGCCAAGTAGGGACAGGGTCTTTTAACTATGGCTACACCTTC.

The chain recombines TRBV14 with TRBJ2-7; 8 bases are a match to TRBD1. V shed 0 bases, J shed 3 bases, and the junction held 13 bases outside the gene matches. Germline CDR1 reads SGHDN; CDR2 reads FVKESK. The CDR3 extends over 18 amino acids. The CDR3, as DNA: TGTGCCAGCAGCCAAGATTCGTATCGGACAGGGTCCAACTACGAGCAGTACTTC. It translates to CASSQDSYRTGSNYEQYF. The variable domain in full, completed from reference TRBV14 and TRBJ2-7, reads EAGVTQFPSHSVIEKGQTVTLRCDPISGHDNLYWYRRVMGKEIKFLLHFVKESKQDESGMPNNRFLAERTGGTYSTLKVQPAELEDSGVYFCASSQDSYRTGSNYEQYFGPGTRLTVT.

The J gene is TRBJ2-3, the V gene TRBV5-1, with 7 bases that match TRBD2. Looked up from germline, CDR1 is SGHRS and CDR2 is YFSETQ. This CDR3 comprises 14 residues. The junction had 2 bases not matched to a gene; V was cut back by 0 bases and J by 4 bases. CDR3 sequence (DNA): TGCGCCAGCAGCTTGGGCGGGAGTGCAGATACGCAGTATTTT. Protein product: CASSLGGSADTQYF.

The chain employs TRBV12-3 or TRBV12-4 and TRBJ1-2; TRBD1 is a possible D gene (6 bases). The length of the CDR3 is 12 residues. V was trimmed by 5 bases and J by 4 bases, leaving 8 bases between them. Here the CDR3 DNA reads TGTGCCAGCAGTCCGGACAGCTATGGCTACACCTTC. It translates to CASSPDSYGYTF.

V gene TRBV9 combines with J gene TRBJ2-7; D gene ambiguous. The CDR3 is 13 residues long. V was pared by 0 bases and J by 3 bases, with 7 bases between. Germline V gene sequence: CDR1 SGDLS, CDR2 YYNGEE. CDR3 protein: CASSVGSVYEQYF. The CDR3 DNA sequence: TGTGCCAGCAGCGTAGGAAGCGTCTACGAGCAGTACTTC. Full variable domain (missing parts from reference TRBV9 and TRBJ2-7): DSGVTQTPKHLITATGQRVTLRCSPRSGDLSVYWYQQSLDQGLQFLIQYYNGEERAKGNILERFSAQQFPDLHSELNLSSLELGDSALYFCASSVGSVYEQYFGPGTRLTVT.

The chain combines TRBV7-9 with TRBJ2-1; 14 nucleotides align to TRBD2. The V and J ends lost 3 bases and 8 bases, in that order; junction bases with no gene match: 15. The CDR3 runs 19 residues. Germline V lookup: CDR1 SEHNR, CDR2 FQNEAQ (reference sequence). This chain's CDR3 is CASSFPKRLAGGLSYEQFF. DNA for the CDR3: TGTGCCAGCAGCTTTCCTAAGCGACTAGCGGGAGGGCTTAGCTATGAGCAGTTCTTC.

V and J are TRBV2 and TRBJ1-5; TRBD1 is a possible D gene (5 bases). Germline CDR1 and CDR2: SNHLY and FYNNEI. The V gene lost 7 bases and the J gene lost 7 bases, with 14 bases spanning the gap. This CDR3 contains 13 residues. The DNA for the CDR3 is TGTGCCAGCAAACCGGGTCAGGGCCAGCCCCAGCATTTT. Protein sequence: CASKPGQGQPQHF.

A note on this clone: Distinct nucleotide sequences in the sample also encode this CDR3. This sequence joins TRBV7-8 and TRBJ1-5, with D maybe TRBD1 (5 bases). V was pared by 5 bases and J by 5 bases, with 13 bases between. The CDR3 length is 14 residues. In germline, CDR1 is SGHVS, CDR2 FQNEAQ. The CDR3 loop reads CASSLRQGDQPQHF. The CDR3 DNA follows: TGTGCCAGCAGCCTCCGGCAGGGCGATCAGCCCCAGCATTTT.

The chain recombines TRBV6-2 or TRBV6-3 with TRBJ1-2, with a tentative D call TRBD1 (5 bases). CDR1 MNHEY and CDR2 SVGEGT come from the germline V gene. V shed 2 bases and J shed 8 bases, with 15 bases lying between them. CDR3 length equals 14 residues. The CDR3 is CASSYLEGYDGYTF. The CDR3 DNA is TGTGCCAGCAGTTACCTGGAGGGGTATGACGGCTACACCTTC.

V is TRBV2 and J is TRBJ2-7; 7 bases agree with TRBD1. Germline V gives CDR1 SNHLY, CDR2 FYNNEI. J was trimmed by 4 bases and V by 9 bases; bases with no gene match: 15. This CDR3 contains 15 residues. In nucleotides, the CDR3 is TGTGCCAGTACTCCAATAGGGGACAGTTCATACGAGCAGTACTTC. Translation: CASTPIGDSSYEQYF.

The chain is built from TRBV4-3 and TRBJ1-1; 7 bases agree with TRBD1. V was pared by 0 bases and J by 0 bases, with 10 bases of the junction left unmatched. CDR1 LGHNA and CDR2 YSLEER come from the germline V gene. The CDR3 contains 18 residues. The CDR3 protein is CASSQDSNRGFMNTEAFF. The CDR3 DNA sequence: TGCGCCAGCAGCCAAGATAGTAACAGGGGCTTTATGAACACTGAAGCTTTCTTT.

V gene TRBV30 combines with J gene TRBJ1-2; 8 nucleotides match TRBD1. This CDR3 has 15 amino acids. V dropped 4 bases and J dropped 3; count of bases not matched to a gene: 10. Germline V lookup: CDR1 GTSNPN, CDR2 SVGIG (reference sequence). CDR3 protein: CAWTGQEASDYGYTF. The CDR3 nucleotides read TGTGCCTGGACGGGACAGGAGGCGTCAGACTATGGCTACACCTTC.

The chain links TRBV6-2 or TRBV6-3 to TRBJ2-7, with 7 bases matching TRBD1. The CDR3 is 15 amino acids. V lost 6 bases, J lost 2 bases, and 10 bases stayed unmatched. Germline loops: CDR1 MNHEY, CDR2 SVGEGT. The CDR3 loop reads CASSRTGQGAYEQYF. CDR3 sequence (DNA): TGTGCCAGCAGCCGTACGGGGCAGGGGGCCTACGAGCAGTACTTC.

The CDR3 reads CASSPRGGEDGYTF. In DNA, the CDR3 is TGTGCCAGCAGCCCTCGGGGGGGGGAAGATGGCTACACCTTC. J is TRBJ1-2 and V is TRBV3-1 (or the pseudogene TRBV3-2); D is possibly TRBD1 (5 bases). The ends were cut back, 4 bases at V and 6 bases at J, with 15 bases in the middle. The CDR3 consists of 14 residues. Per germline, CDR1 LGHDT and CDR2 YNNKEL (reference sequence).